This section outlines one TCR beta chain sequence together with its context. Which antigen it targets is not known. The sample holds no much larger clone one base away, and base qualities are not on file. TCRdb records Illumina NovaSeq 6000 as the sequencer. Using 5'RACE with constant-segment primers, TCRalpha and TCRbeta cDNA libraries were constructed, with sample barcodes and unique molecular identifiers added in the process. Trizol reagent was used to extract RNA from every sample. Amplification of the libraries took two PCR steps, and the second step added a second sample barcode plus Illumina TruSeq adapters. Sequencing of libraries was performed on an Illumina NovaSeq with 2 x 150 bp paired-end reads. The authors' pipeline ran thus. The reads were demultiplexed and collapsed into UMI-guided consensus sequences using migec v1.2.7. With mixcr v2.1.11, UMI consensuses were aligned to TRA and TRB V and J templates and assembled into clonotypes. A clonotype was counted as expanded or contracted only when both edgeR and NoisET called the clonotype significant, with the noise models trained on biological replicates. edgeR calls used a false discovery rate-adjusted p below 0.01 and a log2 fold-change threshold of 1. As an exploratory analysis of dynamics, max-normalized trajectories of the 1000 most abundant clonotypes were examined by PCA with hierarchical clustering. The CD4 or CD8 phenotype of responding clones was assigned using the separately sequenced CD4+ and CD8+ repertoires. TCRdb ran its own pipeline on the public reads, namely fastp trimming at Q25 and MiXCR clone calling, and kept in-frame beta chains. Each record represents a unique CDR3 protein, reported with the most common genes and DNA among its rows. The V and J calls, along with clone size, are taken from TCRdb and not from the paper's own processing. The sample has some 270,000 distinct CDR3 sequences on record, 15% of them singletons. Less than 2.5% of the sample comes from the top ten.

The data derive from a study of T-cell memory formation after mild COVID-19 (dated by TCRdb to the early 2020s). Some background on the complete study: TCR sequence clusters from the two donors were found to be largely donor specific. T-cell clones expanding and contracting after mild COVID-19 in two donors were tracked by longitudinal TCRalpha and TCRbeta repertoire sequencing. The cohort was made up of two young adult volunteers, one female and one male, who were previously healthy. Findings and caveats that apply to the study as a whole: Contracting CD4+ clones appeared mostly in the CM and EM memory subsets, whereas CD8+ clones were enriched in EMRA. From day 15 to 85, contracting clones showed balanced CD4/CD8 phenotypes, whereas a second wave of clones that expanded from day 15 to 37 leaned towards CD4+. Some responding clones were detected in pre-infection memory, suggesting pre-existing cross-reactive memory T cells joined the SARS-CoV-2 response. The second-wave clones that peaked on day 37 were not confirmed to be SARS-CoV-2 specific. Only two mild cases were covered by the study, and larger cohorts that include severe cases with pre-infection samples were considered necessary.

CDR1 MNHEY and CDR2 SVGAGI were looked up in the germline V gene. Reading from cysteine to phenylalanine, the CDR3 counts 16 amino acids. The DNA shown is the 48-base CDR3, in frame from base 1. Cut back by 6 bases and 4 bases, the V and J ends lie 18 bases apart. PBMCs were isolated by Ficoll-Paque density gradient centrifugation. This sequence uses TRBV6-5 and TRBJ2-2, and possibly TRBD1, on 6 matching bases. The TCR sequence derives from an adult woman who had mild COVID-19 (a few samples of this study predate the infection). The sample titles of this study are shuffled in the database, so cell type and time point are left out; the donor was told from shared clones. The source material was PBMCs or a T cell subset sorted from them (not recorded which). The DNA sequence is given as TGTGCCAGCAGGGACAGCCTTAGAGGGGCCACCGGGGAGCTGTTTTTT. The encoded protein is CASRDSLRGATGELFF.